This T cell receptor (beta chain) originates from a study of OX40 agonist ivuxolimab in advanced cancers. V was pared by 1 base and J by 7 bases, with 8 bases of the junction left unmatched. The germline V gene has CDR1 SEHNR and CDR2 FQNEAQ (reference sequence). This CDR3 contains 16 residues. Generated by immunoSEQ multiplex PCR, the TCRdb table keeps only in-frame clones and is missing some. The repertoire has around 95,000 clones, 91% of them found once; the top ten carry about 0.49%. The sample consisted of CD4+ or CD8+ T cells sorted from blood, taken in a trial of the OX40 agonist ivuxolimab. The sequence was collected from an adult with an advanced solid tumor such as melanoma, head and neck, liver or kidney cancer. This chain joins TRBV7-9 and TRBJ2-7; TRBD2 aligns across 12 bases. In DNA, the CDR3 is TGTGCCAGCAGCTTAGGTCTAGCGGGAGGGCCGAGGGAGCAGTACTTC. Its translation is CASSLGLAGGPREQYF.